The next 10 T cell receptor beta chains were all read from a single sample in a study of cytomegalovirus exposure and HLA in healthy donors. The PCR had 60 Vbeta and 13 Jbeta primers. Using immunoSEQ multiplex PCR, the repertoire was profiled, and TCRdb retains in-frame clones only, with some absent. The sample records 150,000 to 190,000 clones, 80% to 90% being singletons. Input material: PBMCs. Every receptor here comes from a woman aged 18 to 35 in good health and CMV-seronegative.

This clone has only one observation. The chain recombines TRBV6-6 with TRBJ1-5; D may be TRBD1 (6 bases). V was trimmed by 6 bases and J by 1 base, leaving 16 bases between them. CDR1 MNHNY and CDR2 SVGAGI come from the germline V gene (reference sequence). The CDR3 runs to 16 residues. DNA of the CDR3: TGTGCCAGCAGCCTCACCCCAGGGGCCAGCAATCAGCCCCAGCATTTT. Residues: CASSLTPGASNQPQHF.

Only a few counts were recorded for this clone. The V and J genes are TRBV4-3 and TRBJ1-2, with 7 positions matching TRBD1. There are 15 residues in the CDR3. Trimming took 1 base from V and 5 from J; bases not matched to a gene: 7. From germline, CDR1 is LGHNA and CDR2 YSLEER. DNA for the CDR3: TGCGCCAGCAGCCAAGCCCGGGACAGTTTTTATGGCTACACCTTC. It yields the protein CASSQARDSFYGYTF.

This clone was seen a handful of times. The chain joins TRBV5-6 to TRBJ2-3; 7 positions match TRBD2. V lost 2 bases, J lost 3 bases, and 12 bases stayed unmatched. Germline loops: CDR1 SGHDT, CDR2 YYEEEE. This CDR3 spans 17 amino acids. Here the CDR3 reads CASSFPRGRGLTDTQYF. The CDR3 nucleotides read TGTGCCAGCAGCTTTCCCCGGGGGAGGGGCCTTACAGATACGCAGTATTTT.

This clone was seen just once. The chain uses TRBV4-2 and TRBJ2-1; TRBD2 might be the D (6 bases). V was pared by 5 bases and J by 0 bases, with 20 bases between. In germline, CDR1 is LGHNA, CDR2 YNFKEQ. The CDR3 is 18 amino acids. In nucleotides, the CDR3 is TGTGCCAGCAGCGTCATTGGGATCACGGGAGACTCCTACAATGAGCAGTTCTTC. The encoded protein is CASSVIGITGDSYNEQFF.

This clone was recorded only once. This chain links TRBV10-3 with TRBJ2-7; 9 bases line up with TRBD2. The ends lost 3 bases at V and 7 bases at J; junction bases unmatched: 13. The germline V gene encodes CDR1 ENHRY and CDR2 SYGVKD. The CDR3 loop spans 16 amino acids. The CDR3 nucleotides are TGTGCCATCAGTGATGCCTTACTAGCGGGTTCGGGGGAGCAGTACTTC. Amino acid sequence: CAISDALLAGSGEQYF.

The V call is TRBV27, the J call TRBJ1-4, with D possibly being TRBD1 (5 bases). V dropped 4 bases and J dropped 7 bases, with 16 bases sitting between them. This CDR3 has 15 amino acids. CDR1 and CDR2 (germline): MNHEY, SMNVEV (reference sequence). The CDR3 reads CASSSKGRRGEKLFF. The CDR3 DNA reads TGTGCCAGCAGTTCGAAGGGACGGCGGGGTGAAAAACTGTTTTTT.

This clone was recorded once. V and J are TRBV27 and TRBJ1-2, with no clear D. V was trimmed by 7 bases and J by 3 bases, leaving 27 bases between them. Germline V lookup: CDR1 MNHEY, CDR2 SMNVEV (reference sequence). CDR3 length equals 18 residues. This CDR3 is CASTTMEPSKSLHYGYTF. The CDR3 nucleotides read TGTGCCAGCACCACCATGGAGCCCTCAAAATCCCTACACTATGGCTACACCTTC.

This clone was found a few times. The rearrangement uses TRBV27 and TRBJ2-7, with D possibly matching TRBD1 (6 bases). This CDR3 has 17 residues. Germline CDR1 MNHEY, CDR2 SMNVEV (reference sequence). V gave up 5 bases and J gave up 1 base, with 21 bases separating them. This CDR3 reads CASSKISTGTYSYEQYF. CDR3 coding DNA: TGTGCCAGCAGTAAAATAAGCACAGGGACCTATTCCTACGAGCAGTACTTC.

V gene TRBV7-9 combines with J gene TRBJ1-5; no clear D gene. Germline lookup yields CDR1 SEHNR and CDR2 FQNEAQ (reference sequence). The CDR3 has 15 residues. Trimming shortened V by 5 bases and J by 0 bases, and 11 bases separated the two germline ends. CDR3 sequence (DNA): TGTGCCAGCAGCGCCGGTCCATATAGCAATCAGCCCCAGCATTTT. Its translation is CASSAGPYSNQPQHF.

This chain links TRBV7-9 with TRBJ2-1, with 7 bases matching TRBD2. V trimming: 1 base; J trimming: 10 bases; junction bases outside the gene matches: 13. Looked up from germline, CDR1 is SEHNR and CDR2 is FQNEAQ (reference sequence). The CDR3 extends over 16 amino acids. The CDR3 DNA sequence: TGTGCCAGCAGCTTAGGACTAGCCACGGCCGCAGAAGAGCAGTTCTTC. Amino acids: CASSLGLATAAEEQFF. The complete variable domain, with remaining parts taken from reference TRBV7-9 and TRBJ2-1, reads DTGVSQNPRHKITKRGQNVTFRCDPISEHNRLYWYRQTLGQGPEFLTYFQNEAQLEKSRLLSDRFSAERPKGSFSTLEIQRTEQGDSAMYLCASSLGLATAAEEQFFGPGTRLTVL.